Listed here are 13 T cell receptor beta chains from one sample, sequenced in a study of T cells in Graves' hyperthyroidism and ophthalmopathy. TCR beta CDR3 sequences were amplified from RNA transcripts. The HTBI primer set was used in a first-round RT-PCR of the TCR CDR3. TCRdb ran MiXCR on the multiplex PCR reads and lists one entry per CDR3 protein. The sample records around 500,000 distinct CDR3 sequences, around 15% being singletons. The sequenced sample consisted of blood. These receptors were taken from a woman under 40 with Graves' ophthalmopathy.

There are many counts of this clonotype. This rearrangement joins TRBV29-1 to TRBJ2-7, with TRBD2 as a possible D gene (6 bases). This CDR3 spans 12 amino acids. V dropped 1 base and J dropped 3 bases, with 7 bases sitting between them. Germline CDR1 is SQVTM and CDR2 is ANQGSEA. The CDR3 sequence: CSVEAGDYEQYF. CDR3 bases: TGCAGCGTTGAAGCGGGGGACTACGAGCAGTACTTC.

This clonotype was seen a few times. The gene calls are TRBV2 and TRBJ2-5; D is possibly TRBD2 (5 bases). The CDR3 contains 13 residues. Between the trimmed V and J ends, which lost 6 bases and 5 bases, there was a span of 13 bases. The V gene's germline CDR1 is SNHLY and CDR2 FYNNEI. The DNA of the CDR3 is TGTGCCAGCAGCCCGGACTGGTTGGAGACCCAGTACTTC. Translation gives CASSPDWLETQYF.

This clonotype appeared a few times. The gene calls are TRBV28 and TRBJ1-2, with 7 bases fitting TRBD1. The CDR3 runs to 17 residues. V was clipped by 4 bases and J by 4 bases; unmatched bases: 15. Germline loops: CDR1 MDHEN, CDR2 SYDVKM. Here the CDR3 reads CASSSYSTGPLGYGYTF. CDR3 coding DNA: TGTGCCAGCAGTTCTTACTCGACAGGGCCCCTGGGCTATGGCTACACCTTC.

This clonotype showed up many times. CDR3 sequence reads: CASSAGGAGGYTF. DNA of the CDR3: TGTGCCAGCAGCGCAGGGGGGGCTGGCGGCTACACCTTC. The chain links TRBV9 to TRBJ1-2, with 7 positions matching TRBD1. This CDR3 comprises 13 residues. Germline CDR1 is SGDLS and CDR2 is YYNGEE. V trimming: 3 bases; J trimming: 8 bases; junction bases outside the gene matches: 7.

This chain connects TRBV2 to TRBJ2-7; 7 nucleotides line up with TRBD2. V lost 5 bases and J lost 5; bases outside the gene matches: 9. This CDR3 has 14 amino acids. Germline-derived CDR1 and CDR2 are SNHLY and FYNNEI. This CDR3 reads CASSSGLLLDEQYF. DNA for the CDR3: TGTGCCAGCAGTTCGGGACTACTCCTGGACGAGCAGTACTTC. Filled out from reference TRBV2 and TRBJ2-7, the complete variable domain reads EPEVTQTPSHQVTQMGQEVILRCVPISNHLYFYWYRQILGQKVEFLVSFYNNEISEKSEIFDDQFSVERPDGSNFTLKIRSTKLEDSAMYFCASSSGLLLDEQYFGPGTRLTVT.

This clonotype has only a few counts. CDR3 protein: CASSLVASGTHNEQFF. As DNA, the CDR3 is TGCGCCAGCAGCTTGGTTGCTAGCGGGACCCACAATGAGCAGTTCTTC. J is TRBJ2-1 and V is TRBV5-1; 9 bases align to TRBD2. The CDR3 totals 16 residues. J gave up 5 bases and V 0 bases, and 6 bases lay outside the gene matches. Germline CDR1 reads SGHRS; CDR2 reads YFSETQ.

This clonotype came up many times. The chain recombines TRBV28 with TRBJ2-5; a possible D gene is TRBD2 (5 bases). Germline CDR1 is MDHEN and CDR2 is SYDVKM. The ends were cut back, 7 bases at V and 3 bases at J, with 12 bases in the middle. The CDR3 totals 13 residues. As DNA, the CDR3 is TGTGCCAGCACGACCCTCGGGGAAGAGACCCAGTACTTC. Amino acid sequence: CASTTLGEETQYF.

Many counts were recorded for this clonotype. The chain has TRBV5-5 and TRBJ2-3, with 11 positions matching TRBD2. In germline, CDR1 is SGHKS, CDR2 YYEKEE (reference sequence). The J segment lost 3 bases and the V segment lost 7 bases, leaving 7 bases of the junction unmatched. The CDR3 is 15 amino acids. CDR3 DNA: TGTGCCAGCGGTATAGCGGGAGGGGGTACAGATACGCAGTATTTT. Translated, it gives CASGIAGGGTDTQYF.

At least ten counts were recorded for this clonotype. This chain joins TRBV5-1 and TRBJ2-4; no clear D. CDR1 is SGHRS, CDR2 YFSETQ, per germline. The CDR3 consists of 13 residues. With 2 bases removed from V and 1 base from J, the gap between germline ends came to 4 bases. CDR3 protein: CASSFGAKNIQYF. For the CDR3, the DNA is TGCGCCAGCAGCTTTGGGGCCAAAAACATTCAGTACTTC.

This clonotype was counted only a few times. The chain links TRBV7-2 to TRBJ2-3; D uncertain. The CDR3 covers 14 residues. CDR1 and CDR2 from the germline V gene are SGHTA and FQGNSA. Trimming pared 1 base from V and 1 base from J, leaving 6 bases between. The CDR3 spells CASSLVFGTDTQYF. CDR3 nucleotides: TGTGCCAGCAGCTTAGTTTTCGGCACAGATACGCAGTATTTT. Filled out from reference TRBV7-2 and TRBJ2-3, the complete variable domain reads GAGVSQSPSNKVTEKGKDVELRCDPISGHTALYWYRQSLGQGLEFLIYFQGNSAPDKSGLPSDRFSAERTGGSVSTLTIQRTQQEDSAVYLCASSLVFGTDTQYFGPGTRLTVL.

This clonotype has just a few counts. The rearrangement links TRBV12-3 or TRBV12-4 to TRBJ2-2, with D unclear. V was shortened by 7 bases and J by 7 bases, with 10 bases between the two germline ends. The CDR3 consists of 12 residues. CDR3 sequence: CASNRMGGELFF. The CDR3 DNA is TGTGCCAGCAACCGAATGGGCGGGGAGCTGTTTTTT.

This clonotype was seen at least ten times. The gene calls are TRBV20-1 and TRBJ2-3; D remains unclear. With 6 bases removed from V and 6 bases from J, the gap between germline ends came to 13 bases. Germline assignment: CDR1 DFQATT and CDR2 SNEGSKA (reference sequence). The CDR3 covers 12 residues. For the CDR3, the DNA is TGCAGTGCCCAGGTCCGGGCGGATACGCAGTATTTT. Translated: CSAQVRADTQYF.

The sample holds a few counts of this clonotype. The chain is built from TRBV28 and TRBJ1-6; D possibly corresponds to TRBD1 (5 bases). The germline V and J ends were trimmed by 6 bases and 10 bases, with 7 bases remaining between them. The CDR3 consists of 11 residues. The germline V gene encodes CDR1 MDHEN and CDR2 SYDVKM. CDR3 nucleotide sequence: TGTGCCAGCAGCGACAGCTCACCCCTCCACTTT. It specifies CASSDSSPLHF. Based on the CDR3 plus reference TRBV28 and TRBJ1-6, the full variable domain is DVKVTQSSRYLVKRTGEKVFLECVQDMDHENMFWYRQDPGLGLRLIYFSYDVKMKEKGDIPEGYSVSREKKERFSLILESASTNQTSMYLCASSDSSPLHFGNGTRLTVT.